In its sample, the clone carrying this T cell receptor (beta chain) was seen once. Its specificity is not known. Sequencing used immunoSEQ multiplex PCR; TCRdb keeps in-frame clones, though not all of them. Of 30,000 or so clones in the sample, about 93% were seen once. This CDR3 has 15 residues. Per germline, CDR1 MNHEY and CDR2 SVGAGI. V was trimmed by 0 bases and J by 5 bases, leaving 11 bases between them. This specimen belongs to a study of OX40 agonist ivuxolimab in advanced cancers. Autoimmune disease history or systemic immunosuppression led to patient exclusion. General observations from the study: It was not determined which antigens were specifically recognized by the peripheral T cells that had undergone clonal expansion.

This specimen was CD4+ or CD8+ T cells sorted from blood, taken in a trial of the OX40 agonist ivuxolimab. The sequence derives from an adult with an advanced solid tumor such as melanoma, head and neck, liver or kidney cancer. The chain carries TRBV6-5 and TRBJ2-1; D is unclear. CDR3 bases: TGTGCCAGCAGTTACTCGGTAGTTGTGAACAATGAGCAGTTCTTC. Encoded protein: CASSYSVVVNNEQFF.